This T cell receptor (beta chain) was sequenced in a study of siplizumab effects on memory and regulatory T cells. V shed 1 base and J 8 bases; nucleotides not matched to a gene: 9. Germline V CDR1 and CDR2: SGHTS, YDEGEE. CDR3 length: 17 amino acids. Sequenced by immunoSEQ multiplex PCR; TCRdb stores in-frame clones only, minus some. The data show over 85,000 clones, with roughly 92% seen just once and approximately 1.2% held by the top ten. The rearrangement joins TRBV5-8 to TRBJ2-4; 13 bases are shared with TRBD2. The sample was CD4+ T cells sorted from blood. The source of this sequence is a human donor in good health. The CDR3: CASSLITSGRALDIQYF. The CDR3 DNA reads as TGTGCCAGCAGCTTGATTACTAGCGGGAGGGCCTTGGACATTCAGTACTTC.